This entry lists 32 T cell receptor beta chains sequenced from one sample in a study of beta chain features in type 1 diabetes. Expressed TCRB transcripts were sequenced after all isolated RNA was converted to cDNA. Data came from immunoSEQ multiplex PCR; TCRdb stores just in-frame clones and leaves some out. This table holds about 410,000 clones, approximately 14% found once. Sequencing was done on a sample of naive CD4+ T cells from blood. Receptor source: a man younger than 40 in good health.

The sample holds a few counts of this clone. The V call is TRBV7-2, the J call TRBJ2-7, with a tentative D call TRBD2 (7 bases). Germline assignment: CDR1 SGHTA and CDR2 FQGNSA. V was cut by 5 bases and J by 3 bases, with 14 bases left in between. The CDR3 covers 14 residues. As DNA, the CDR3 is TGTGCCAGCAGCGAACAGGGAGGGGACTACGAGCAGTACTTC. Translated, it gives CASSEQGGDYEQYF. The whole variable domain, remainder taken from reference TRBV7-2 and TRBJ2-7, is GAGVSQSPSNKVTEKGKDVELRCDPISGHTALYWYRQSLGQGLEFLIYFQGNSAPDKSGLPSDRFSAERTGGSVSTLTIQRTQQEDSAVYLCASSEQGGDYEQYFGPGTRLTVT.

The chain carries TRBV7-2 and TRBJ1-6; tentative D call: TRBD1 (6 bases). CDR3 size: 12 residues. In germline, CDR1 is SGHTA, CDR2 FQGNSA. The ends were cut back, 4 bases at V and 15 bases at J, with 13 bases in the middle. CDR3 bases: TGTGCCAGCAGCTCATACAGGGTAGGCCTCCACTTT. Protein sequence: CASSSYRVGLHF.

The table lists this clone with a few counts. The V and J genes are TRBV7-8 and TRBJ2-7, with D possibly matching TRBD1 (6 bases). The V end was cut by 5 bases, the J end by 0 bases, with 17 bases between. The CDR3 runs 16 residues. CDR1 is SGHVS, CDR2 FQNEAQ, per germline. The CDR3 nucleotides read TGTGCCAGCAGCCCGAGCGGCCAGGGGACCTCCTACGAGCAGTACTTC. It translates to CASSPSGQGTSYEQYF.

This clone was found a few times. This specimen includes other DNA sequences encoding the same CDR3. This chain connects TRBV7-9 to TRBJ2-5; D not resolved. Between the trimmed V and J ends, which lost 4 bases and 5 bases, there was a span of 5 bases. Germline lookup yields CDR1 SEHNR and CDR2 FQNEAQ (reference sequence). The CDR3 totals 11 residues. CDR3 residues: CASSSLETQYF. CDR3 bases: TGTGCCAGCAGCTCACTGGAGACCCAGTACTTC.

CDR3 sequence: CASSPDTGTANSPLHF. The CDR3 DNA reads as TGTGCCAGCAGCCCTGACACCGGGACCGCTAATTCACCCCTCCACTTT. The genes are TRBV9 and TRBJ1-6; a possible D gene is TRBD1 (5 bases). This CDR3 comprises 16 residues. Germline values: CDR1 SGDLS, CDR2 YYNGEE. The V end lost 4 bases, the J end lost 6 bases, and 17 bases lay between the germline ends.

This clone was seen a few times. The rearrangement links TRBV9 to TRBJ1-4; D gene ambiguous. The CDR3 contains 14 residues. Germline V gene data show CDR1 as SGDLS and CDR2 as YYNGEE. Trimming removed 2 bases from V and 0 bases from J, with 5 bases in between. The CDR3 loop is CASSVTSTNEKLFF. The CDR3 region has the DNA TGTGCCAGCAGCGTCACATCAACTAATGAAAAACTGTTTTTT.

The chain has TRBV13 and TRBJ2-7; D is uncertain. CDR1 PRHDT and CDR2 FYEKMQ come from the germline V gene (reference sequence). This CDR3 region has 13 residues. V lost 1 base to trimming and J lost 7 bases, with 11 bases between them. The CDR3 bases are TGTGCCAGCAGCTTAGAACGGTTCGGAGAGCAGTACGTC. Residues: CASSLERFGEQYV.

The V gene is TRBV5-1, the J gene TRBJ2-1; possibly TRBD1 for D (5 bases). V was shortened by 2 bases and J by 5 bases, with 11 bases between the two germline ends. The CDR3 has 14 residues. Germline CDR1 SGHRS, CDR2 YFSETQ. CDR3 coding DNA: TGCGCCAGCAGCTTAAGGGGCCCAGACAATGAGCAGTTCTTC. Amino acid sequence: CASSLRGPDNEQFF.

This clone occurred a few times. V is TRBV18 and J is TRBJ2-3; TRBD2 aligns across 12 bases. Looked up from germline, CDR1 is KGHSH and CDR2 is LQKENI. V dropped 3 bases and J dropped 13; count of bases not matched to a gene: 8. CDR3 size: 14 residues. DNA of the CDR3: TGTGCCAGCTCACCTTCAGGACTAGCGGGACAAGAGTATTTT. Protein sequence: CASSPSGLAGQEYF.

This clone was seen only a few times. V and J are TRBV5-4 and TRBJ2-7, with D perhaps TRBD2 (5 bases). This CDR3 region has 14 residues. The ends were cut back, 4 bases at V and 6 bases at J, with 17 bases in the middle. Germline loops: CDR1 SGHNT, CDR2 YYREEE (reference sequence). The DNA of the CDR3 is TGTGCCAGCAGCCCAGTCCCCCCGGGGAGCGAGCAGTACTTC. It translates to CASSPVPPGSEQYF.

The sample holds a few counts of this clone. V and J are TRBV11-2 and TRBJ2-1; D is uncertain. Germline CDR1 reads SGHAT; CDR2 reads FQNNGV. Trimming left V 4 bases short and J 6 bases short, with 16 bases between. The CDR3 spans 15 residues. The CDR3 region has the DNA TGTGCCAGCAGCTCCCTACGAGGTCTGGGCAATGAGCAGTTCTTC. Translating it yields CASSSLRGLGNEQFF.

This clone has only a few counts. The V and J genes are TRBV7-2 and TRBJ2-3; D gene ambiguous. Germline CDR1 is SGHTA and CDR2 is FQGNSA. The CDR3 runs 13 residues. V gave up 5 bases and J gave up 3 bases, with 9 bases separating them. Here the CDR3 DNA reads TGTGCCAGCAGCCCCGAAGTGACAGATACGCAGTATTTT. Protein product: CASSPEVTDTQYF.

This clone was recorded a few times. The genes are TRBV19 and TRBJ2-5; 12 nucleotides line up with TRBD1. Germline V gives CDR1 LNHDA, CDR2 SQIVND (reference sequence). The CDR3 totals 16 residues. Trimming removed 0 bases from V and 4 bases from J; junction bases left unmatched: 3. CDR3 loop: CASSIEGQGARETQYF. CDR3 nucleotides: TGTGCCAGTAGTATAGAGGGACAGGGGGCGCGAGAGACCCAGTACTTC.

This clone came up a few times. CDR3 sequence (DNA): TGTGCCGGGACAAGGAGGGCCCGAGTGGGGGAGACCCAGTACTTC. Encoded protein: CAGTRRARVGETQYF. The chain is built from TRBV30 and TRBJ2-5; D might be TRBD1 or TRBD2, each matching 6 bases. This CDR3 region has 15 residues. Germline CDR1 and CDR2: GTSNPN and SVGIG (reference sequence). Trimming took off 8 bases at V and 5 bases at J, with 24 bases between the two ends.

This clone showed up just a few times. The chain combines TRBV4-3 with TRBJ1-5, with 7 bases identical to TRBD1. V lost 4 bases, J lost 4 bases, and 4 bases stayed unmatched. Germline V gives CDR1 LGHNA, CDR2 YSLEER. This CDR3 contains 14 residues. CDR3 amino acids: CASSPVQGNQPQHF. Here the CDR3 DNA reads TGCGCCAGCAGCCCGGTACAGGGGAATCAGCCCCAGCATTTT.

The V call is TRBV19, the J call TRBJ2-7, with D maybe TRBD1 (6 bases). Germline-derived CDR1 and CDR2 are LNHDA and SQIVND (reference sequence). CDR3 length equals 11 residues. Trimming cost V 6 bases and J 7 bases, with 10 bases left between them. DNA for the CDR3: TGTGCCAGTAGCGCAGGGGAAGAGCAGTACGTC. Its translation: CASSAGEEQYV.

This clone was detected a few times. The V call is TRBV6-4, the J call TRBJ2-5, with 7 bases that match TRBD1. The germline V gene has CDR1 MRHNA and CDR2 SNTAGT. The CDR3 consists of 13 residues. The V gene end was trimmed by 6 bases and the J gene end by 2 bases; junction bases not matched to a gene: 3. For the CDR3, the DNA is TGTGCCAGCAGCCGGGACAGTCAAGAGACCCAGTACTTC. As protein: CASSRDSQETQYF.

The sample holds a few counts of this clone. This chain joins TRBV4-1 and TRBJ2-3; D gene uncertain. This CDR3 spans 15 amino acids. Germline assignment: CDR1 MGHRA and CDR2 YSYEKL. V was clipped by 0 bases and J by 1 base, with 8 bases between them. Here the CDR3 reads CASSQDLLGTDTQYF. The CDR3 DNA sequence: TGCGCCAGCAGCCAAGATTTGCTGGGCACAGATACGCAGTATTTT.

This clone was found a few times. The chain links TRBV25-1 to TRBJ2-1; D remains unclear. The length of the CDR3 is 12 residues. Trimming removed 5 bases from V and 3 bases from J, with 5 bases in between. The germline V gene encodes CDR1 MGHDK and CDR2 SYGVNS. As DNA, the CDR3 is TGTGCCAGCAGTTTTGACTACAATGAGCAGTTCTTC. As protein: CASSFDYNEQFF.

This rearrangement joins TRBV7-3 to TRBJ2-1; TRBD2 might be the D (5 bases). Germline V gene sequence: CDR1 SGHTA, CDR2 FQGTGA. V lost 5 bases and J lost 3, with 14 bases in between. The length of the CDR3 is 15 residues. CDR3 DNA sequence: TGTGCCAGCAGCCCGAGGGCGAGCAACTACAATGAGCAGTTCTTC. This translates into CASSPRASNYNEQFF. Combining the CDR3 with reference TRBV7-3 and TRBJ2-1 gives the whole variable domain GAGVSQTPSNKVTEKGKYVELRCDPISGHTALYWYRQSLGQGPEFLIYFQGTGAADDSGLPNDRFFAVRPEGSVSTLKIQRTERGDSAVYLCASSPRASNYNEQFFGPGTRLTVL.

This clone was observed a few times. This chain uses TRBV5-4 with TRBJ2-5; 8 bases line up with TRBD2. Germline CDR1 is SGHNT and CDR2 is YYREEE (reference sequence). The CDR3 is made up of 17 amino acids. The V and J ends lost 4 bases and 2 bases, in that order; junction bases with no gene match: 13. In nucleotides, the CDR3 is TGTGCCAGCAGCCCGATTGTGGGGCCTAGCGGGCAAGAGACCCAGTACTTC. This gives the protein CASSPIVGPSGQETQYF.

This clone was observed a handful of times. This chain uses TRBV6-5 with TRBJ2-7; no firm D call. Trimming shortened V by 7 bases and J by 3 bases, and 13 bases separated the two germline ends. The CDR3 sequence is 13 residues long. Germline V gene sequence: CDR1 MNHEY, CDR2 SVGAGI. This CDR3 reads CASKGGTFYEQYF. The CDR3 nucleotides are TGTGCCAGCAAAGGTGGAACATTCTACGAGCAGTACTTC.

The chain is built from TRBV7-9 and TRBJ2-2, with no clear D. From germline, CDR1 is SEHNR and CDR2 FQNEAQ (reference sequence). The germline V and J ends were trimmed by 7 bases and 0 bases, with 12 bases remaining between them. The CDR3 has 15 residues. The CDR3 region is CASNSWFANTGELFF. The DNA for the CDR3 is TGTGCCAGCAATTCATGGTTCGCGAACACCGGGGAGCTGTTTTTT.

The chain uses TRBV18 and TRBJ1-2; D gene ambiguous. The germline V gene has CDR1 KGHSH and CDR2 LQKENI. The V and J ends lost 2 bases and 2 bases respectively, with 9 bases between them. This CDR3 contains 14 residues. CDR3: CASSPRERNYGYTF. In DNA form, the CDR3 reads TGTGCCAGCTCACCAAGGGAGAGGAACTATGGCTACACCTTC.

The table lists this clone with a few counts. This chain links TRBV7-6 with TRBJ2-7; 9 bases map to TRBD2. This CDR3 has 15 residues. Trimming removed 2 bases from V and 4 bases from J; junction bases left unmatched: 6. From germline, CDR1 is SGHVS and CDR2 FNYEAQ. In nucleotides, the CDR3 is TGTGCCAGCAGCTTAATTGCTAGCGGGACGTACGAGCAGTACGTC. This encodes CASSLIASGTYEQYV.

This clone showed up just a few times. The CDR3 reads CASSFIQADGGTQYF. DNA for the CDR3: TGCGCCAGCAGCTTTATTCAGGCGGACGGGGGAACCCAGTACTTC. The gene calls are TRBV5-1 and TRBJ2-5, with D possibly being TRBD2 (6 bases). V lost 2 bases and J 8 bases, leaving 19 bases between the germline ends. Germline V gene sequence: CDR1 SGHRS, CDR2 YFSETQ. The CDR3 sequence is 15 residues long.

The chain joins TRBV30 to TRBJ2-3; D not resolved. Germline values: CDR1 GTSNPN, CDR2 SVGIG (reference sequence). This CDR3 spans 12 amino acids. Trimming shortened V by 4 bases and J by 1 base, and 6 bases separated the two germline ends. Here the CDR3 reads CAWNWGTDTQYF. CDR3 nucleotides: TGTGCCTGGAACTGGGGCACAGATACGCAGTATTTT. Supplemented by reference TRBV30 and TRBJ2-3, the full variable domain reads SQTIHQWPATLVQPVGSPLSLECTVEGTSNPNLYWYRQAAGRGLQLLFYSVGIGQISSEVPQNLSASRPQDRQFILSSKKLLLSDSGFYLCAWNWGTDTQYFGPGTRLTVL.

The CDR3 is CASSPTQGGGYTF. The CDR3 region has the DNA TGTGCCAGCTCACCCACACAGGGCGGTGGCTACACCTTC. The rearrangement links TRBV18 to TRBJ1-2; D perhaps matches TRBD1 (6 bases). The CDR3 has 13 amino acids. Germline V gene data show CDR1 as KGHSH and CDR2 as LQKENI. V dropped 3 bases and J dropped 7 bases, with 12 bases sitting between them.

In the case of this clone: A clone one base away is much larger, so this may be a read error. The gene calls are TRBV7-3 and TRBJ2-3; 10 nucleotides line up with TRBD2. J was trimmed by 0 bases and V by 6 bases; bases with no gene match: 3. This CDR3 has 15 residues. Germline V gene sequence: CDR1 SGHTA, CDR2 FQGTGA. CDR3 loop: CASSLTSGSTDTQYF. In nucleotides, the CDR3 is TGTGCCAGCAGTTTGACTAGCGGGAGCACAGATACGCAGTATTTT.

This clone turned up a few times. The chain carries TRBV4-2 and TRBJ2-3; 9 nucleotides match TRBD2. The junction had 7 bases not matched to a gene; V was cut back by 3 bases and J by 3 bases. Germline values: CDR1 LGHNA, CDR2 YNFKEQ. The CDR3 runs to 16 residues. CDR3 DNA sequence: TGTGCCAGCAGCCATGTTAGCGGGAGTGTGACAGATACGCAGTATTTT. It is translated as CASSHVSGSVTDTQYF.

The chain recombines TRBV6-1 with TRBJ2-5, with 7 positions matching TRBD2. CDR1 MNHNS and CDR2 SASEGT come from the germline V gene. V shed 7 bases, J shed 5 bases, and the junction held 13 bases outside the gene matches. The CDR3 is 15 residues long. In DNA form, the CDR3 reads TGTGCCAGCAACCCTATGACTAGCCGGAGGGAGACCCAGTACTTC. Its translation: CASNPMTSRRETQYF.

The rearrangement links TRBV4-1 to TRBJ2-3; TRBD2 agrees at 7 bases. From germline, CDR1 is MGHRA and CDR2 YSYEKL. J lost 0 bases, V lost 0 bases, and 6 bases had no gene match. The CDR3 length is 17 residues. The CDR3 sequence: CASSQDWGRASTDTQYF. The CDR3 coding sequence is TGCGCCAGCAGCCAAGATTGGGGGAGGGCTAGCACAGATACGCAGTATTTT.